These 5 T cell receptor beta chains were all obtained from the same sample, sequenced in a study of shared clonotypes between healthy human individuals. Naive CD8 cells, CD45RO-negative and positively selected for CCR7, excluded terminally differentiated effector memory CD45RA+ cells. Assay: immunoSEQ multiplex PCR; the TCRdb copy retains only in-frame clones and omits some. In the table there are roughly 2 million clones, less than 95% of which are singletons. Sequencing was done on a sample of naive CD8+ T cells sorted from blood. The receptors stem from a man younger than 35 in good health.

V and J are TRBV4-1 and TRBJ2-1, with 8 bases matching TRBD1. Germline-derived CDR1 and CDR2 are MGHRA and YSYEKL. Trimming removed 5 bases from V and 2 bases from J; junction bases left unmatched: 5. The CDR3 length is 15 residues. The chain's CDR3 is CASSDRGPPYNEQFF. Written as DNA, the CDR3 is TGCGCCAGCAGCGACAGGGGCCCTCCCTACAATGAGCAGTTCTTC.

The V and J genes are TRBV7-9 and TRBJ2-7; no definite D call. The germline gives CDR1 SEHNR, CDR2 FQNEAQ (reference sequence). V was pared by 5 bases and J by 2 bases, with 10 bases between. This CDR3 is built from 13 residues. CDR3 DNA sequence: TGTGCCAGCAGCGTTGATCCTACCTACGAGCAGTACTTC. This sequence encodes CASSVDPTYEQYF.

The chain carries TRBV6-6 and TRBJ2-7, with 7 bases matching TRBD2. The CDR3 sequence is 12 residues long. CDR1 is MNHNY and CDR2 is SVGAGI in the germline V gene (reference sequence). V lost 8 bases to trimming and J lost 1 base; unmatched junction nucleotides: 2. Here the CDR3 DNA reads TGTGCCAGCCTCGGGGGGTCCTACGAGCAGTACTTC. Its translation is CASLGGSYEQYF.

The V call is TRBV2, the J call TRBJ2-4, with D perhaps matching TRBD1 or TRBD2 (6 bases each). The length of the CDR3 is 13 residues. The V gene's germline CDR1 is SNHLY and CDR2 FYNNEI. The V end lost 9 bases, the J end lost 0 bases, and 9 bases lay between the germline ends. The CDR3 DNA reads as TGTGCCAGAGGGGGACTAGCCAAAAACATTCAGTACTTC. Protein product: CARGGLAKNIQYF. The entire variable domain, with the rest obtained from reference TRBV2 and TRBJ2-4, is as follows: EPEVTQTPSHQVTQMGQEVILRCVPISNHLYFYWYRQILGQKVEFLVSFYNNEISEKSEIFDDQFSVERPDGSNFTLKIRSTKLEDSAMYFCARGGLAKNIQYFGAGTRLSVL.

For this clone: Other DNA sequences within the sample encode an identical CDR3. This rearrangement joins TRBV9 to TRBJ1-1; D is possibly TRBD1 (5 bases). The CDR3 has 14 residues. Trimming cost V 0 bases and J 4 bases, with 10 bases left between them. Germline V gives CDR1 SGDLS, CDR2 YYNGEE. The CDR3 region has the DNA TGTGCCAGCAGCGTAGGTCAGGGAATCACTGAAGCTTTCTTT. It specifies CASSVGQGITEAFF.